These T cell receptor beta chains were read from a single sample in a study of cytomegalovirus exposure and HLA in healthy donors. The protocol was immunoSEQ multiplex PCR, while the TCRdb copy is restricted to in-frame clones and leaves out a portion. The sample records some 350,000 clones, around 87% being singletons. Input material: PBMCs. The origin of the receptors is a woman in her twenties or thirties in good health and CMV-seropositive. CDR3s include the opening cysteine and the closing phenylalanine or tryptophan. A D gene is named only where the DNA matches it firmly. The listing skips clone size in some rows; elsewhere it reads once, few, many or a size class.

CDR3aa | CDR3nt | v_gene | len | d_gene | abundance | j_gene
CASSSTGWGDTQYF | TGTGCCAGCAGCTCCACGGGGTGGGGAGATACGCAGTATTTT | TRBV28 | 14 | . | . | TRBJ2-3
CASSSTGFNYGYTF | TGTGCCAGCAGTTCGACAGGCTTCAACTATGGCTACACCTTC | TRBV28 | 14 | . | . | TRBJ1-2
CASSQAGNNYGYTF | TGTGCCAGCAGCCAAGCGGGGAATAACTATGGCTACACCTTC | TRBV4-2 | 14 | . | few | TRBJ1-2
CASSFVRNTEAFF | TGTGCCAGCAGCTTTGTCCGGAACACTGAAGCTTTCTTT | TRBV5-6 | 13 | . | . | TRBJ1-1
CAWSGGTSINTQYF | TGTGCCTGGAGCGGGGGGACTAGTATAAATACGCAGTATTTT | TRBV30 | 14 | TRBD2 | . | TRBJ2-3
CASSLGQGARGYEQYF | TGTGCCAGCAGTTTAGGTCAGGGGGCCAGAGGCTACGAGCAGTACTTC | TRBV28 | 16 | TRBD1 | few | TRBJ2-7
CASTRRAYEQYF | TGTGCCAGCACCCGTAGAGCTTACGAGCAGTACTTC | TRBV28 | 12 | . | . | TRBJ2-7
CASSLSNEQFF | TGTGCCAGCAGTCTCAGTAATGAGCAGTTCTTC | TRBV28 | 11 | . | . | TRBJ2-1
CASSLDGSDYGYTF | TGTGCCAGCAGCTTAGATGGATCGGACTATGGCTACACCTTC | TRBV7-2 | 14 | . | . | TRBJ1-2
CSVEVDTQYF | TGCAGCGTTGAAGTAGATACGCAGTATTTT | TRBV29-1 | 10 | . | few | TRBJ2-3
CASSLGELTEAFF | TGTGCCAGCAGCTTAGGGGAACTCACTGAAGCTTTCTTT | TRBV7-6 | 13 | . | . | TRBJ1-1
CASSLSQGGYEQYF | TGTGCCAGCAGTTTAAGTCAGGGGGGCTACGAGCAGTACTTC | TRBV28 | 14 | . | . | TRBJ2-7
CASRKGALAGADSSYNEQFF | TGTGCAAGTCGCAAAGGGGCGCTAGCGGGGGCCGACAGCTCCTACAATGAGCAGTTCTTC | TRBV12-2 | 20 | . | once | TRBJ2-1
CASSLDREAYEQYF | TGTGCCAGCAGCCTGGACAGGGAAGCCTACGAGCAGTACTTC | TRBV5-6 | 14 | TRBD1 | . | TRBJ2-7
CASSQDSGSTYEQYF | TGCGCCAGCAGCCAAGACAGCGGGAGTACCTACGAGCAGTACTTC | TRBV4-3 | 15 | TRBD2 | . | TRBJ2-7
CASSESPVRGLAGYEQFF | TGTGCCAGCAGTGAATCCCCCGTAAGAGGACTAGCGGGGTACGAGCAGTTCTTC | TRBV25-1 | 18 | TRBD2 | . | TRBJ2-1
CASSPSEPVNEQFF | TGTGCCAGCAGTCCCTCGGAGCCTGTCAATGAGCAGTTCTTC | TRBV9 | 14 | . | . | TRBJ2-1
CASKGTISTDTQYF | TGTGCCAGCAAAGGGACAATAAGCACAGATACGCAGTATTTT | TRBV6-1 | 14 | . | . | TRBJ2-3
CASSAGRGRETQYF | TGTGCCAGCAGTGCGGGCAGGGGACGAGAGACCCAGTACTTC | TRBV6-1 | 14 | . | . | TRBJ2-5
CASSQPPGGGGGNTIYF | TGTGCCAGCAGCCAACCCCCGGGAGGGGGCGGTGGAAACACCATATATTTT | TRBV4-2 | 17 | TRBD1 | . | TRBJ1-3
CASSLYPGLAGDEQYF | TGTGCCAGCAGTTTATACCCGGGACTAGCGGGAGACGAGCAGTACTTC | TRBV28 | 16 | TRBD2 | . | TRBJ2-7
CSVEVVGHSPNNEQFF | TGCAGCGTTGAAGTCGTGGGACATAGCCCCAACAATGAGCAGTTCTTC | TRBV29-1 | 16 | . | . | TRBJ2-1
CASSDRGAFEQYF | TGTGCCAGCAGTGATAGGGGGGCCTTCGAGCAGTACTTC | TRBV2 | 13 | . | . | TRBJ2-7
CASSPPGGRANEKLFF | TGCGCCAGCAGCCCCCCTGGGGGGAGGGCTAATGAAAAACTGTTTTTT | TRBV4-1 | 16 | . | . | TRBJ1-4
CASSEQGTSGNEQYF | TGTGCCAGCAGTGAGCAGGGGACTAGCGGGAACGAGCAGTACTTC | TRBV6-1 | 15 | TRBD2 | few | TRBJ2-7
CASSLERLVYNEQFF | TGTGCCAGCAGTTTGGAAAGACTGGTTTACAATGAGCAGTTCTTC | TRBV28 | 15 | . | . | TRBJ2-1
CASSIWTGGDSNQPQHF | TGTGCCAGTAGTATTTGGACAGGGGGCGATAGCAATCAGCCCCAGCATTTT | TRBV19 | 17 | TRBD1 | . | TRBJ1-5
CASSRLRVGTDTQYF | TGTGCCAGCAGTCGGTTGAGGGTGGGAACAGATACGCAGTATTTT | TRBV6-7 | 15 | . | . | TRBJ2-3
CASTRTSSGNTIYF | TGTGCCAGCACTAGGACTTCCTCTGGAAACACCATATATTTT | TRBV28 | 14 | . | . | TRBJ1-3
CASSLLSIGWNTEAFF | TGTGCCAGCAGCTTACTATCAATTGGTTGGAACACTGAAGCTTTCTTT | TRBV7-6 | 16 | . | . | TRBJ1-1
CASSPEDRDRKIWGYTF | TGTGCCAGCAGCCCTGAAGACAGGGATAGGAAGATATGGGGCTACACCTTC | TRBV4-2 | 17 | TRBD1 | . | TRBJ1-2
CASSGSGTASYNEQFF | TGTGCCAGCAGTGGTTCCGGGACAGCCTCCTACAATGAGCAGTTCTTC | TRBV28 | 16 | TRBD1 | once | TRBJ2-1
CASSQDRGLNYEQYF | TGTGCCAGCAGCCAAGACAGGGGGCTTAACTACGAGCAGTACTTC | TRBV4-2 | 15 | TRBD1 | . | TRBJ2-7
CSVRPGTGFDEQFF | TGCAGCGTCCGTCCCGGGACAGGGTTCGATGAGCAGTTCTTC | TRBV29-1 | 14 | TRBD1 | . | TRBJ2-1
CASSLYRVNYGYTF | TGTGCCAGCAGCTTATATAGGGTTAACTATGGCTACACCTTC | TRBV7-9 | 14 | . | . | TRBJ1-2
CASTRLAGGGYQETQYF | TGTGCCAGCACAAGACTAGCGGGAGGGGGGTACCAAGAGACCCAGTACTTC | TRBV11-2 | 17 | TRBD2 | many | TRBJ2-5
CSVRGTGDLSTDTQYF | TGCAGCGTTCGCGGGACAGGGGATCTTAGCACAGATACGCAGTATTTT | TRBV29-1 | 16 | TRBD1 | . | TRBJ2-3
CASSESPPGQGVPYGYTF | TGTGCCAGCAGTGAATCCCCCCCGGGCCAGGGGGTGCCCTATGGCTACACCTTC | TRBV25-1 | 18 | TRBD1 | . | TRBJ1-2
CASSPRIVGERDSGNTIYF | TGTGCCAGCTCACCACGGATAGTTGGCGAGAGGGACTCTGGAAACACCATATATTTT | TRBV18 | 19 | . | . | TRBJ1-3
CASSDPGQTYGYTF | TGTGCCAGCAGTGATCCGGGACAGACATATGGCTACACCTTC | TRBV2 | 14 | TRBD1 | once | TRBJ1-2
CASTLTGGVEKDTQYF | TGTGCCAGCACCCTAACTGGTGGGGTGGAGAAAGATACGCAGTATTTT | TRBV7-2 | 16 | . | . | TRBJ2-3
CASREKYNTEAFF | TGTGCCAGCAGAGAAAAATACAACACTGAAGCTTTCTTT | TRBV2 | 13 | . | . | TRBJ1-1
CASSFGTGGDSNQPQHF | TGTGCCAGCAGCTTTGGGACAGGGGGCGATAGCAATCAGCCCCAGCATTTT | TRBV7-9 | 17 | TRBD1 | once | TRBJ1-5
CAWSLVENTEAFF | TGTGCCTGGAGTCTCGTAGAGAACACTGAAGCTTTCTTT | TRBV30 | 13 | . | few | TRBJ1-1
CASSVNSGDTEAFF | TGTGCCAGCAGCGTAAACAGTGGGGACACTGAAGCTTTCTTT | TRBV9 | 14 | . | . | TRBJ1-1
CASSEHLDREHQPQHF | TGTGCCAGCAGTGAACACCTGGACAGGGAACATCAGCCCCAGCATTTT | TRBV6-1 | 16 | TRBD1 | few | TRBJ1-5
CASSLDASSGNTIYF | TGTGCCAGCAGTTTGGACGCGAGCTCTGGAAACACCATATATTTT | TRBV27 | 15 | . | . | TRBJ1-3
CASSLGTSGGYTDTQYF | TGTGCCAGCAGCTTAGGGACTAGCGGGGGGTACACAGATACGCAGTATTTT | TRBV7-8 | 17 | TRBD2 | . | TRBJ2-3
CASSLGGTVSSYNEQFF | TGTGCCAGCAGCTTAGGGGGGACCGTAAGCTCCTACAATGAGCAGTTCTTC | TRBV7-9 | 17 | . | few | TRBJ2-1